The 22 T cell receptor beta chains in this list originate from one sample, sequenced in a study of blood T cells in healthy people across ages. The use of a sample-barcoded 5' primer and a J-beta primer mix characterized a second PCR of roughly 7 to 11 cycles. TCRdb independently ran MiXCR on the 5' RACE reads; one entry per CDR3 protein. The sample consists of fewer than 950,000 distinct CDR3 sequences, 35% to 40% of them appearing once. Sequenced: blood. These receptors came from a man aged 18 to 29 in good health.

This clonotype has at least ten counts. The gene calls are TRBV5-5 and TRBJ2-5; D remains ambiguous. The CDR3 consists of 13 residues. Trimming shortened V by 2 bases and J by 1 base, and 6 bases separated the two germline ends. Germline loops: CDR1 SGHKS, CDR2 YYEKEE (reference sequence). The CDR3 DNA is TGTGCCAGCAGCTTATTGGTCCAAGAGACCCAGTACTTC. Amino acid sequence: CASSLLVQETQYF.

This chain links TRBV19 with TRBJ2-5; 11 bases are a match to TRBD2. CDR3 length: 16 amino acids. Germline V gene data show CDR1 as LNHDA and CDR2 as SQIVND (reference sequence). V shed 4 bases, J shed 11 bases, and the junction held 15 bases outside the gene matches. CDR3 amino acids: CASSTSLAGATREQYF. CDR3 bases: TGTGCCAGTAGTACGTCACTAGCGGGGGCCACTCGTGAGCAGTACTTC.

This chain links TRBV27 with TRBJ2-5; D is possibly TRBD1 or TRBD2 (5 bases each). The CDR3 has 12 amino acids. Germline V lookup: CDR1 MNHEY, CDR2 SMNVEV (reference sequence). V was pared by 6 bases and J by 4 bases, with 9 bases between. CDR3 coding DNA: TGTGCCAGCAGGAGGGACCCAGAGACCCAGTACTTC. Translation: CASRRDPETQYF.

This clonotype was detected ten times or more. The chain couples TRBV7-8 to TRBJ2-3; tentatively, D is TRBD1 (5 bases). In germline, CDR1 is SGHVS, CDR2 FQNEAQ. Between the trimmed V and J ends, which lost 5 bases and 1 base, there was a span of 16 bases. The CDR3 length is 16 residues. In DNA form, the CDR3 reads TGTGCCAGCAGCGTACATCGATGGGGCCGCACAGATACGCAGTATTTT. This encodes CASSVHRWGRTDTQYF.

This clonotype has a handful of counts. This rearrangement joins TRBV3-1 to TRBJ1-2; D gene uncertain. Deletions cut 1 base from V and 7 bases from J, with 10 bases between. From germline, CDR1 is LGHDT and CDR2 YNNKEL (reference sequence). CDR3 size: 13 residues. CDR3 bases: TGTGCCAGCAGCCAAGTACTGGGTTCTGGCTACACCTTC. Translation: CASSQVLGSGYTF.

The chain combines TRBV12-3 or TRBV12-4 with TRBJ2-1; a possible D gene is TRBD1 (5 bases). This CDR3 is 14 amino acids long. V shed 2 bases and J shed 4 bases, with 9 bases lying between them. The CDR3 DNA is TGTGCCAGCAGTTTAAGGGGCGTGTACAATGAGCAGTTCTTC. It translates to CASSLRGVYNEQFF.

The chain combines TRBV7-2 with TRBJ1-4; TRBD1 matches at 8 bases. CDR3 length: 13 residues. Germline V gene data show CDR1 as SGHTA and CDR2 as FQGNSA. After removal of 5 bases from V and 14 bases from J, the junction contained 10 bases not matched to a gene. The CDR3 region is CASSVEQGVRLFF. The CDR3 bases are TGTGCCAGCAGCGTAGAACAGGGGGTCCGGCTGTTTTTT.

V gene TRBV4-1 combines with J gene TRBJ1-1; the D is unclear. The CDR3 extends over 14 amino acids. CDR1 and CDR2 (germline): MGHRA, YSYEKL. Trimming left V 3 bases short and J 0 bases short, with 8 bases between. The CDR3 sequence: CASSQANLNTEAFF. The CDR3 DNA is TGCGCCAGCAGCCAGGCAAACCTGAACACTGAAGCTTTCTTT.

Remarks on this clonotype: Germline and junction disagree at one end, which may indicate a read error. CDR3 region: CVSSQDGTPFYEQYF. CDR3 in DNA: TGTGTCAGCAGCCAAGACGGGACACCCTTCTACGAGCAGTACTTC. This chain links TRBV3-1 with TRBJ2-7, with D perhaps matching TRBD1 (6 bases). Germline V gene lookup returns CDR1 LGHDT and CDR2 YNNKEL (reference sequence). The length of the CDR3 is 15 residues.

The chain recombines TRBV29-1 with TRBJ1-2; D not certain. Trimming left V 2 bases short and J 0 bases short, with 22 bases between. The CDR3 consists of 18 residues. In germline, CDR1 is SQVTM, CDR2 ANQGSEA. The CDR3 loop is CSVELLRTADITNYGYTF. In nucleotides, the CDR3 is TGCAGCGTTGAACTCTTGAGAACAGCAGATATAACTAACTATGGCTACACCTTC.

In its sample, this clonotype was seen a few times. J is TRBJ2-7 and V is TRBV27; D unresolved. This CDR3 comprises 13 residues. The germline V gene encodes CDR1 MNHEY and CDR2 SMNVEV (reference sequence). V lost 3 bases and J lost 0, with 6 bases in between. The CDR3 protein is CASSFYSSYEQYF. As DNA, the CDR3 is TGTGCCAGCAGTTTCTACAGCTCCTACGAGCAGTACTTC.

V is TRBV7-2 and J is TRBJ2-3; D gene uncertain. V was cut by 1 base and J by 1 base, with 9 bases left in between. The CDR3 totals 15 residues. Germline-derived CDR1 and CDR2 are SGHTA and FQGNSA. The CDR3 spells CASSLDAARTDTQYF. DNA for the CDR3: TGTGCCAGCAGCTTAGACGCAGCCCGCACAGATACGCAGTATTTT.

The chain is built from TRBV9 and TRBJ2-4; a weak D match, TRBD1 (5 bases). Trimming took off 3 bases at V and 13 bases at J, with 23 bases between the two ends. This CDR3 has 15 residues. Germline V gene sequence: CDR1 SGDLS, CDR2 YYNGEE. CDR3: CASSAGRDFGNEQYF. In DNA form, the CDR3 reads TGTGCCAGCAGCGCGGGCAGGGATTTCGGAAATGAGCAGTACTTC.

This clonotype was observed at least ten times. CDR3 in amino acids: CASSQAGAISYGYTF. For the CDR3, the DNA is TGCGCCAGCAGCCAAGCGGGGGCTATATCCTATGGCTACACCTTC. The rearrangement joins TRBV4-3 to TRBJ1-2, with D possibly being TRBD1 (6 bases). V was pared by 1 base and J by 4 bases, with 13 bases between. Germline loops: CDR1 LGHNA, CDR2 YSLEER. CDR3 length: 15 residues.

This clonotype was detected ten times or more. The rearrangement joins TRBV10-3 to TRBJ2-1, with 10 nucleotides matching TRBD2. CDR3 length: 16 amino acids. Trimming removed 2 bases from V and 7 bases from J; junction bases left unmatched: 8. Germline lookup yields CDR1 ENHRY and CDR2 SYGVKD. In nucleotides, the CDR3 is TGTGCCATCAGTGAGGGTGGATTAGCGGGGGGAAATGAGCAGTTCTTC. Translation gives CAISEGGLAGGNEQFF.

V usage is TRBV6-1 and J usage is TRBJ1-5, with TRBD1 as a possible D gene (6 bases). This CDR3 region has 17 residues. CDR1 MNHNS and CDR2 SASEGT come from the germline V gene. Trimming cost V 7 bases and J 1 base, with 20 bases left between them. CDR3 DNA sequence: TGTGCCAGCATATTAAGTTGGGGGGCGCGAAGCAATCAGCCCCAGCATTTT. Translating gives CASILSWGARSNQPQHF.

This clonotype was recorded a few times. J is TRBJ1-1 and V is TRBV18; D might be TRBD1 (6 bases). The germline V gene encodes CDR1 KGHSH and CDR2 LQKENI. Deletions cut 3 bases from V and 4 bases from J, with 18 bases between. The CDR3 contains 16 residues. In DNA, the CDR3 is TGTGCCAGCTCACCGGACTCCACAGGGCTGGGCACTGAAGCTTTCTTT. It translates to CASSPDSTGLGTEAFF.

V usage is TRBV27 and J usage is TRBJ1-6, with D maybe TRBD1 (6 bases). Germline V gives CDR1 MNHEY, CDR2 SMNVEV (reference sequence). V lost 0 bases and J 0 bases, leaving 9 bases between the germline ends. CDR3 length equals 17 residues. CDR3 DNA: TGTGCCAGCAGTTTATCCCTAGGGGGCTCCTATAATTCACCCCTCCACTTT. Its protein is CASSLSLGGSYNSPLHF.

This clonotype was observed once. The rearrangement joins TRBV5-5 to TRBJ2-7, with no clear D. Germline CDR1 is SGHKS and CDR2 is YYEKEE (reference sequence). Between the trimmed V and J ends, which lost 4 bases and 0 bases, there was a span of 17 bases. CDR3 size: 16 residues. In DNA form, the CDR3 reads TGTGCCAGCAGCCGTTCTGTGGGAATCGACTCCTACGAGCAGTACTTC. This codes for CASSRSVGIDSYEQYF. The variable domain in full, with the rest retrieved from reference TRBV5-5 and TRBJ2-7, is DAGVTQSPTHLIKTRGQQVTLRCSPISGHKSVSWYQQVLGQGPQFIFQYYEKEERGRGNFPDRFSARQFPNYSSELNVNALLLGDSALYLCASSRSVGIDSYEQYFGPGTRLTVT.

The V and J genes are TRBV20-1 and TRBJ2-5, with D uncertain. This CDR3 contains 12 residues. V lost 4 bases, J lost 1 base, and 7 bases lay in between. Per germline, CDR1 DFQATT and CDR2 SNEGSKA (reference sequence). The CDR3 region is CSATGVQETQYF. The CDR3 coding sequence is TGCAGTGCTACCGGAGTCCAAGAGACCCAGTACTTC.

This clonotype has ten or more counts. Written as DNA, the CDR3 is TGTGCCATACCCGGGACTAGCGGGGGTTCAGATACGCAGTATTTT. It specifies CAIPGTSGGSDTQYF. The chain has TRBV10-3 and TRBJ2-3, with 14 nucleotides matching TRBD2. Germline CDR1 ENHRY, CDR2 SYGVKD. The junction had 6 bases not matched to a gene; V was cut back by 9 bases and J by 4 bases. This CDR3 has 15 residues.

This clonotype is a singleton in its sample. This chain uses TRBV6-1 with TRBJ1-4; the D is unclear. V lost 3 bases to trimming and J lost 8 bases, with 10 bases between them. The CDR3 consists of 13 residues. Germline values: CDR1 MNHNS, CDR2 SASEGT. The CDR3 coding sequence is TGTGCCAGCAGTGATGCGGCCGGGGAAAAACTGTTTTTT. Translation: CASSDAAGEKLFF.